These 10 T cell receptor beta chains share one sample of origin, sequenced in a study of CD8+ T cells in alopecia areata. RNA was isolated and reverse transcribed to cDNA, the sequencing template. The table came from immunoSEQ multiplex PCR; TCRdb's copy has only in-frame clones and leaves some out. The sample has some 120,000 clones; about 57% are singletons. The sample consisted of CD4+ T cells sorted from blood, taken at week 0. All receptors come from a human donor with alopecia areata.

The rearrangement links TRBV5-4 to TRBJ1-5; possible D gene TRBD1, 5 bases. From germline, CDR1 is SGHNT and CDR2 YYREEE (reference sequence). The V gene lost 0 bases and the J gene lost 4 bases, with 8 bases spanning the gap. The CDR3 is 14 amino acids. As DNA, the CDR3 is TGTGCCAGCAGCTTGGACAGGAATAATCAGCCCCAGCATTTT. Its translation: CASSLDRNNQPQHF.

Here the CDR3 DNA reads TGTGCCAGCAGCAGGGACAGGGCCTACTACGAGCAGTACTTC. As protein: CASSRDRAYYEQYF. This chain connects TRBV7-2 to TRBJ2-7; 9 bases are a match to TRBD1. The CDR3 has 14 residues. Germline CDR1 reads SGHTA; CDR2 reads FQGNSA. Unmatched junction bases numbered 5, after V lost 5 bases and J lost 3 bases.

The V call is TRBV4-3, the J call TRBJ2-5; 9 nucleotides line up with TRBD1. The CDR3 runs 20 residues. Germline assignment: CDR1 LGHNA and CDR2 YSLEER. V was pared by 4 bases and J by 0 bases, with 18 bases of the junction left unmatched. The CDR3 here is CASSPTGQGTYTMYQETQYF. The DNA of the CDR3 is TGCGCCAGCAGCCCAACAGGACAGGGGACATACACTATGTACCAAGAGACCCAGTACTTC.

In its sample, this clone was seen once. CDR3 nucleotide sequence: TGTGCCATCAGATCGACCGACAAGAACACTGAAGCTTTCTTT. This translates into CAIRSTDKNTEAFF. The chain combines TRBV10-3 with TRBJ1-1; D not resolved. V lost 6 bases and J lost 1, with 12 bases in between. This CDR3 region has 14 residues. Germline V gene sequence: CDR1 ENHRY, CDR2 SYGVKD.

This sequence joins TRBV5-6 and TRBJ2-7, with 7 positions matching TRBD1. The CDR3 covers 14 residues. Trimming at V came to 5 bases and at J to 1 base, leaving 6 bases not matched to a gene. Germline V gene sequence: CDR1 SGHDT, CDR2 YYEEEE. The CDR3 sequence is CASRRTGESYEQYF. The CDR3, as DNA: TGTGCCAGCAGGCGGACAGGAGAGTCCTACGAGCAGTACTTC.

Only one count was recorded for this clone. The chain is built from TRBV7-2 and TRBJ2-7, with D maybe TRBD2 (5 bases). V lost 5 bases and J lost 0, with 14 bases in between. The CDR3 is made up of 15 amino acids. Germline CDR1 SGHTA, CDR2 FQGNSA. CDR3 region: CASSRRRSGSYEQYF. CDR3 nucleotides: TGTGCCAGCAGCAGGAGGCGGTCCGGCTCCTACGAGCAGTACTTC.

The V call is TRBV7-2, the J call TRBJ2-7; tentative D call: TRBD2 (6 bases). With 3 bases removed from V and 3 bases from J, the gap between germline ends came to 12 bases. The CDR3 has 14 residues. CDR1 is SGHTA, CDR2 FQGNSA, per germline. CDR3 in DNA: TGTGCCAGCAGCTTCCGGGGACTGAGCTACGAGCAGTACTTC. It specifies CASSFRGLSYEQYF.

The chain employs TRBV18 and TRBJ2-4, with 7 bases lining up with TRBD2. The ends lost 0 bases at V and 4 bases at J; junction bases unmatched: 3. Germline CDR1 is KGHSH and CDR2 is LQKENI. The CDR3 totals 15 residues. CDR3 protein: CASSPPVAGKNIQYF. In DNA form, the CDR3 reads TGTGCCAGCTCACCACCGGTAGCGGGTAAAAACATTCAGTACTTC.

This chain's CDR3 is CASSLRLVSPPDTQYF. DNA of the CDR3: TGTGCCAGCAGCTTGCGACTAGTATCCCCTCCAGATACGCAGTATTTT. The chain recombines TRBV5-4 with TRBJ2-3; D perhaps matches TRBD2 (6 bases). Per the germline V gene, CDR1 is SGHNT and CDR2 is YYREEE (reference sequence). CDR3 size: 16 residues. V lost 1 base and J 4 bases, leaving 16 bases between the germline ends.

The table lists this clone with many counts. The V call is TRBV2, the J call TRBJ2-6; no clear D. This CDR3 region has 16 residues. The germline CDR1 and CDR2 sequences are SNHLY and FYNNEI. V lost 2 bases and J 0 bases, leaving 8 bases between the germline ends. For the CDR3, the DNA is TGTGCCAGCAGTGAACGCACGCTCTCTGGGGCCAACGTCCTGACTTTC. The encoded protein is CASSERTLSGANVLTF.